What follows are 9 T cell receptor beta chains derived from one specimen sequenced in a study of memory CD4+ T cells and cytomegalovirus serostatus. TCRdb's copy holds only in-frame clones and misses some; the assay was immunoSEQ multiplex PCR. Counted here are 45,000 to 65,000 clones, around four fifths occurring once; the ten biggest clones make up approximately 1.9%. The sort gate was single viable CD3+CD4+CD8-CD45RO+ cells for memory CD4+ T cells. Sequences were obtained from memory CD4+ T cells from blood. The origin of the receptors is an adult in good health and CMV-seropositive.

This clone was counted between two and nine times. The CDR3 loop is CASSAGLAGVSNEQFF. CDR3 sequence (DNA): TGTGCCAGCAGCGCAGGACTAGCGGGAGTATCAAATGAGCAGTTCTTC. The rearrangement uses TRBV5-6 and TRBJ2-1; 13 bases map to TRBD2. This CDR3 region has 16 residues. Germline values: CDR1 SGHDT, CDR2 YYEEEE. The V and J ends lost 4 bases and 7 bases, in that order; junction bases with no gene match: 8. The complete variable domain, with remaining parts taken from reference TRBV5-6 and TRBJ2-1, reads DAGVTQSPTHLIKTRGQQVTLRCSPKSGHDTVSWYQQALGQGPQFIFQYYEEEERQRGNFPDRFSGHQFPNYSSELNVNALLLGDSALYLCASSAGLAGVSNEQFFGPGTRLTVL.

Turning to this clone: Other DNA sequences from this sample encode an identical CDR3 as well. The chain combines TRBV19 with TRBJ1-2, with D maybe TRBD1 (6 bases). The CDR3 spans 15 residues. Per germline, CDR1 LNHDA and CDR2 SQIVND (reference sequence). V lost 5 bases and J lost 2, with 15 bases in between. CDR3 coding DNA: TGTGCCAGTAGTCCACTGACAGGACCCAACTATGGCTACACCTTC. This codes for CASSPLTGPNYGYTF.

This clone was detected only a few times. The chain employs TRBV20-1 and TRBJ2-5; D not certain. V was trimmed by 4 bases and J by 5 bases, leaving 8 bases between them. This CDR3 has 11 amino acids. Germline V gene lookup returns CDR1 DFQATT and CDR2 SNEGSKA (reference sequence). The CDR3 sequence is CSATEGETQYF. CDR3 in DNA: TGCAGTGCTACTGAAGGGGAGACCCAGTACTTC.

V gene TRBV5-1 combines with J gene TRBJ2-7; TRBD2 matches 10 bases. Germline values: CDR1 SGHRS, CDR2 YFSETQ. Losses at the gene ends were 0 bases for V and 1 base for J; bases not matched to a gene: 7. The CDR3 has 17 residues. The CDR3 here is CASSLGSGLAVSYEQYF. The DNA for the CDR3 is TGCGCCAGCAGCTTGGGTAGTGGACTAGCGGTGTCCTACGAGCAGTACTTC. Full variable domain (remainder filled in from reference TRBV5-1 and TRBJ2-7): KAGVTQTPRYLIKTRGQQVTLSCSPISGHRSVSWYQQTPGQGLQFLFEYFSETQRNKGNFPGRFSGRQFSNSRSEMNVSTLELGDSALYLCASSLGSGLAVSYEQYFGPGTRLTVT.

This rearrangement joins TRBV7-2 to TRBJ2-5; tentative D call: TRBD2 (6 bases). Germline values: CDR1 SGHTA, CDR2 FQGNSA. Trimming took off 4 bases at V and 7 bases at J, with 19 bases between the two ends. The CDR3 is 15 amino acids. The CDR3 protein is CASSWGWREDGTQYF. Here the CDR3 DNA reads TGTGCCAGCAGCTGGGGATGGAGGGAGGACGGGACCCAGTACTTC.

CDR3 coding DNA: TGTGCCAGCAGTTTAAGGGGAACTGGAAACACCATATATTTT. Its translation is CASSLRGTGNTIYF. This chain joins TRBV28 and TRBJ1-3, with a possible D match to TRBD1 (5 bases). V lost 2 bases and J 2 bases, leaving 7 bases between the germline ends. CDR3 length: 14 residues. Looked up from germline, CDR1 is MDHEN and CDR2 is SYDVKM.

The chain recombines TRBV7-9 with TRBJ1-2; D is perhaps TRBD1 (6 bases). V was clipped by 5 bases and J by 4 bases, with 14 bases between them. Looked up from germline, CDR1 is SEHNR and CDR2 is FQNEAQ (reference sequence). This CDR3 has 14 residues. This chain's CDR3 is CASSPAGVVYGYTF. In DNA form, the CDR3 reads TGTGCCAGCAGCCCCGCAGGGGTTGTCTATGGCTACACCTTC.

The genes are TRBV21-1 and TRBJ1-1; TRBD1 reflects the table's D call only, with no check against the DNA. TRBV21-1 is reported as a pseudogene. The CDR3 sequence is 12 residues long. The CDR3, as DNA: TGTGCCACCGGACAGGGAGGGACTGAAGCTTTCTTT. This codes for CATGQGGTEAFF.

The rearrangement joins TRBV25-1 to TRBJ2-7; 10 nucleotides align to TRBD1. Looked up from germline, CDR1 is MGHDK and CDR2 is SYGVNS. V lost 2 bases, J lost 5 bases, and 9 bases stayed unmatched. This CDR3 has 16 residues. The CDR3: CASSERGGTGVNEQYF. In DNA form, the CDR3 reads TGTGCCAGCAGTGAACGAGGCGGGACAGGGGTTAACGAGCAGTACTTC.